Shown below are 30 T cell receptor beta chains from a single sample sequenced in a study of T cells in Graves' hyperthyroidism and ophthalmopathy. RNA transcripts provided the source from which TCR beta CDR3 regions were amplified. A set of HTBI primers served as the primers for a first-round RT-PCR of the TCR CDR3. TCRdb re-called the multiplex PCR reads with MiXCR, one entry per CDR3 protein. The table lists 410,000 or so distinct CDR3 sequences, around 15% of them singletons, with under 15% in the top ten. Sequenced material: blood. The receptors here all came from a young man with Graves' ophthalmopathy.

V usage is TRBV7-6 and J usage is TRBJ1-1; maybe TRBD1 (5 bases). V was shortened by 4 bases and J by 3 bases, with 9 bases between the two germline ends. Germline V CDR1 and CDR2: SGHVS, FNYEAQ. The CDR3 consists of 13 residues. The CDR3 is CASSWGPDTEAFF. The CDR3 DNA is TGTGCCAGCAGCTGGGGACCCGACACTGAAGCTTTCTTT. Complete variable domain (other parts from reference TRBV7-6 and TRBJ1-1): GAGVSQSPRYKVTKRGQDVALRCDPISGHVSLYWYRQALGQGPEFLTYFNYEAQQDKSGLPNDRFSAERPEGSISTLTIQRTEQRDSAMYRCASSWGPDTEAFFGQGTRLTVV.

The table lists this clonotype with many counts. The chain joins TRBV3-1 to TRBJ2-1; D perhaps matches TRBD2 (5 bases). The germline gives CDR1 LGHDT, CDR2 YNNKEL (reference sequence). V lost 1 base and J 5 bases, leaving 12 bases between the germline ends. The CDR3 totals 15 residues. CDR3 amino acids: CASSQGTSGNNEQFF. CDR3 sequence (DNA): TGTGCCAGCAGCCAAGGGACCAGCGGCAACAATGAGCAGTTCTTC.

This clonotype showed up many times. V is TRBV7-2 and J is TRBJ2-7, with TRBD1 as a possible D gene (7 bases). The V end lost 1 base, the J end lost 1 base, and 11 bases lay between the germline ends. The CDR3 is 15 amino acids. Germline loops: CDR1 SGHTA, CDR2 FQGNSA. The chain's CDR3 is CASSLVAGGSYEQYF. The CDR3 nucleotides are TGTGCCAGCAGCTTAGTCGCAGGGGGGTCCTACGAGCAGTACTTC.

This clonotype was found a few times. The chain couples TRBV5-6 to TRBJ1-5, with a tentative D call TRBD1 (6 bases). The ends were cut back, 0 bases at V and 5 bases at J, with 15 bases in the middle. The CDR3 length is 16 residues. The germline gives CDR1 SGHDT, CDR2 YYEEEE. The CDR3 reads CASSLGSGAVDQPQHF. CDR3 nucleotides: TGTGCCAGCAGCTTGGGGTCAGGGGCTGTTGATCAGCCCCAGCATTTT.

This chain uses TRBV11-2 with TRBJ2-4, with 11 bases aligning to TRBD2. This CDR3 comprises 15 residues. The trim removed 4 bases at V and 1 base at J, leaving 0 bases unmatched. Germline V gene sequence: CDR1 SGHAT, CDR2 FQNNGV. As DNA, the CDR3 is TGTGCCAGCAGCTCTAGCGGGGGGGCCAAAAACATTCAGTACTTC. It codes for CASSSSGGAKNIQYF.

The chain joins TRBV20-1 to TRBJ2-3; 7 bases line up with TRBD2. The germline V gene encodes CDR1 DFQATT and CDR2 SNEGSKA (reference sequence). The CDR3 is 14 residues long. The J segment lost 6 bases and the V segment lost 6 bases, leaving 12 bases of the junction unmatched. The CDR3 nucleotides read TGCAGTGCGACCGTCACTAGCGAGAGGGATACGCAGTATTTT. This gives the protein CSATVTSERDTQYF.

This clonotype was picked up many times. This sequence joins TRBV7-2 and TRBJ2-5; maybe TRBD2 (6 bases). The length of the CDR3 is 13 residues. V lost 1 base and J lost 7, with 10 bases in between. Germline-derived CDR1 and CDR2 are SGHTA and FQGNSA. The CDR3 loop is CASSLGMEGTQYF. DNA for the CDR3: TGTGCCAGCAGCTTAGGAATGGAGGGGACCCAGTACTTC.

The CDR3 is CASSSGSLAVPYEQYV. The CDR3 bases are TGTGCCAGCAGCTCGGGTTCGCTAGCGGTGCCCTACGAGCAGTACGTC. The rearrangement joins TRBV11-1 to TRBJ2-7; 7 bases align to TRBD2. This CDR3 region has 16 residues. J lost 2 bases, V lost 4 bases, and 11 bases had no gene match. The V gene's germline CDR1 is SGHAT and CDR2 FQDESV (reference sequence).

This clonotype was recorded at least ten times. The chain uses TRBV7-2 and TRBJ1-2, with 8 bases matching TRBD1. CDR1 is SGHTA and CDR2 is FQGNSA in the germline V gene. This CDR3 spans 14 amino acids. The V and J ends lost 5 bases and 2 bases, in that order; junction bases with no gene match: 4. The CDR3 protein is CASSPDRGNYGYTF. The CDR3 DNA follows: TGTGCCAGCAGCCCCGACAGGGGCAACTATGGCTACACCTTC.

Only a few counts were recorded for this clonotype. This may come from a read error, since a much larger clone is one base off. The chain uses TRBV6-1 and TRBJ2-1, with 12 bases fitting TRBD2. V was clipped by 8 bases and J by 6 bases; unmatched bases: 5. Germline V lookup: CDR1 MNHNS, CDR2 SASEGT. The CDR3 length is 14 residues. The CDR3 DNA sequence: TGTGCCAGCGCTAGCGGGGGGGGCCGCAATGAGCAGTTCTTC. Protein sequence: CASASGGGRNEQFF.

This clonotype was observed at least ten times. The chain carries TRBV20-1 and TRBJ2-5; D is ambiguous. From germline, CDR1 is DFQATT and CDR2 SNEGSKA (reference sequence). V was pared by 0 bases and J by 5 bases, with 10 bases between. CDR3 size: 13 residues. This chain's CDR3 is CSARDLDGETQYF. CDR3 DNA: TGCAGTGCTAGAGACCTCGACGGGGAGACCCAGTACTTC.

In this sample, this clonotype turned up many times. The chain links TRBV27 to TRBJ2-1; D is perhaps TRBD2 (6 bases). The CDR3 loop spans 17 amino acids. In germline, CDR1 is MNHEY, CDR2 SMNVEV (reference sequence). V was cut by 1 base and J by 5 bases, with 18 bases left in between. The CDR3, as DNA: TGTGCCAGCAGTTTATATGCCGCGGGACTTCAAGACAATGAGCAGTTCTTC. Its translation: CASSLYAAGLQDNEQFF.

This rearrangement joins TRBV6-2 or TRBV6-3 to TRBJ2-1; D uncertain. The V end was cut by 0 bases, the J end by 7 bases, with 7 bases between. The CDR3 is made up of 13 amino acids. Looked up from germline, CDR1 is MNHEY and CDR2 is SVGEGT. This chain's CDR3 is CASSYSGQNEQFF. DNA of the CDR3: TGTGCCAGCAGTTACTCGGGCCAGAATGAGCAGTTCTTC.

The sample holds many counts of this clonotype. CDR3 residues: CASSSAAGSSSYNEQFF. For the CDR3, the DNA is TGTGCCAGCAGCTCGGCGGCAGGTTCGAGCTCCTACAATGAGCAGTTCTTC. The chain joins TRBV11-2 to TRBJ2-1; D is unresolved. Germline values: CDR1 SGHAT, CDR2 FQNNGV. The CDR3 is 17 residues long. V gave up 4 bases and J gave up 0 bases, with 16 bases separating them.

At least ten counts were recorded for this clonotype. V is TRBV30 and J is TRBJ2-1; D might be TRBD2 (6 bases). The CDR3 loop spans 10 amino acids. Between the trimmed V and J ends, which lost 5 bases and 13 bases, there was a span of 12 bases. CDR1 is GTSNPN and CDR2 is SVGIG in the germline V gene (reference sequence). DNA of the CDR3: TGTGCCTGGTCGGGACTGGCTCAGTTCTTC. Translating gives CAWSGLAQFF.

V and J are TRBV7-9 and TRBJ1-2; 7 bases match TRBD1. V lost 8 bases, J lost 3 bases, and 6 bases stayed unmatched. This CDR3 is 13 amino acids long. Germline lookup yields CDR1 SEHNR and CDR2 FQNEAQ (reference sequence). This chain's CDR3 is CASARQGHYGYTF. The DNA of the CDR3 is TGTGCCAGCGCCCGACAGGGCCACTATGGCTACACCTTC. The full variable domain, with the rest looked up from reference TRBV7-9 and TRBJ1-2, is DTGVSQNPRHKITKRGQNVTFRCDPISEHNRLYWYRQTLGQGPEFLTYFQNEAQLEKSRLLSDRFSAERPKGSFSTLEIQRTEQGDSAMYLCASARQGHYGYTFGSGTRLTVV.

This clonotype was seen ten or more times. J is TRBJ2-5 and V is TRBV7-6; 8 bases agree with TRBD2. CDR1 and CDR2 (germline): SGHVS, FNYEAQ. Trimming took 1 base from V and 5 from J; bases not matched to a gene: 6. CDR3 length equals 15 residues. The CDR3 sequence is CASSLVPAGVETQYF. The CDR3 nucleotides read TGTGCCAGCAGCTTAGTCCCAGCGGGAGTTGAGACCCAGTACTTC.

The rearrangement uses TRBV18 and TRBJ1-2, with D maybe TRBD1 (6 bases). This CDR3 spans 17 amino acids. Germline assignment: CDR1 KGHSH and CDR2 LQKENI. V was trimmed by 0 bases and J by 3 bases, leaving 17 bases between them. Written as DNA, the CDR3 is TGTGCCAGCTCACCACCAATGTTCAGGGGTTTGCACTATGGCTACACCTTC. This sequence encodes CASSPPMFRGLHYGYTF.

The V and J genes are TRBV7-2 and TRBJ2-1; D not resolved. Trimming left V 5 bases short and J 0 bases short, with 14 bases between. This CDR3 is 16 amino acids long. CDR1 and CDR2 from the germline V gene are SGHTA and FQGNSA. CDR3 bases: TGTGCCAGCAGCCGCCCCCGACTTCGCTCCTACAATGAGCAGTTCTTC. Protein: CASSRPRLRSYNEQFF.

The table lists this clonotype with many counts. The chain links TRBV12-3 or TRBV12-4 to TRBJ1-1; unclear D gene. This CDR3 spans 12 amino acids. Between the trimmed V and J ends, which lost 5 bases and 8 bases, there was a span of 12 bases. The chain's CDR3 is CASSVPGLEAFF. CDR3 nucleotide sequence: TGTGCCAGCAGTGTACCGGGGTTAGAAGCTTTCTTT.

The sample holds many counts of this clonotype. V gene TRBV24-1 combines with J gene TRBJ2-5, with 11 positions matching TRBD1. V shed 7 bases and J 1 base; nucleotides not matched to a gene: 1. CDR1 is KGHDR and CDR2 is SFDVKD in the germline V gene. The CDR3 is 14 residues long. CDR3: CATSGTGGQETQYF. In nucleotides, the CDR3 is TGTGCCACCAGCGGGACAGGGGGCCAAGAGACCCAGTACTTC.

The CDR3 spells CASSQGDWQPQHF. The CDR3 DNA follows: TGTGCCAGCAGCCAAGGGGATTGGCAGCCCCAGCATTTT. The chain carries TRBV4-2 and TRBJ1-5; the D is unclear. The CDR3 consists of 13 residues. The germline V and J ends were trimmed by 1 base and 7 bases, with 8 bases remaining between them. Per germline, CDR1 LGHNA and CDR2 YNFKEQ.

The table lists this clonotype with many counts. This sequence joins TRBV7-9 and TRBJ1-4; no definite D call. The CDR3 spans 15 residues. Trimming stripped 3 bases from V and 12 bases from J, with 20 bases between. Germline CDR1 reads SEHNR; CDR2 reads FQNEAQ (reference sequence). The CDR3 DNA reads as TGTGCCAGCAGCTTTGTCGCAGGCTACAATGAGCAACTGTTTTTT. Translating it yields CASSFVAGYNEQLFF.

The chain joins TRBV6-1 to TRBJ1-1; D is unclear. Germline CDR1 is MNHNS and CDR2 is SASEGT. The CDR3 is 15 amino acids. The V gene lost 1 base and the J gene lost 4 bases, with 13 bases spanning the gap. CDR3 nucleotides: TGTGCCAGCAGTGAAGGACTTTTTAGGTTCACTGAAGCTTTCTTT. Its translation: CASSEGLFRFTEAFF.

The chain has TRBV9 and TRBJ1-2; the D is unclear. The germline V and J ends were trimmed by 0 bases and 5 bases, with 11 bases remaining between them. CDR1 is SGDLS, CDR2 YYNGEE, per germline. The CDR3 runs 14 residues. CDR3 region: CASSVATGGYGYTF. Written as DNA, the CDR3 is TGTGCCAGCAGCGTAGCTACGGGAGGTTATGGCTACACCTTC.

This clonotype was counted ten times or more. The J gene is TRBJ2-5, the V gene TRBV7-3; D possibly corresponds to TRBD1 (6 bases). CDR3 length: 15 amino acids. V was trimmed by 3 bases and J by 5 bases, leaving 16 bases between them. From germline, CDR1 is SGHTA and CDR2 FQGTGA. The chain's CDR3 is CASSFRGGLGETQYF. CDR3 in DNA: TGTGCCAGCAGCTTTCGTGGGGGCCTCGGTGAGACCCAGTACTTC. The full variable domain, its missing parts supplied by reference TRBV7-3 and TRBJ2-5, is GAGVSQTPSNKVTEKGKYVELRCDPISGHTALYWYRQSLGQGPEFLIYFQGTGAADDSGLPNDRFFAVRPEGSVSTLKIQRTERGDSAVYLCASSFRGGLGETQYFGPGTRLLVL.

This clonotype was counted a few times. The chain couples TRBV7-9 to TRBJ2-5; D unclear. The V gene lost 4 bases and the J gene lost 3 bases, with 15 bases spanning the gap. This CDR3 has 15 amino acids. Germline lookup yields CDR1 SEHNR and CDR2 FQNEAQ (reference sequence). The DNA of the CDR3 is TGTGCCAGCAGCTCCACCCGAAGTGCCAAAGAGACCCAGTACTTC. Amino acid sequence: CASSSTRSAKETQYF.

At least ten counts were recorded for this clonotype. This chain links TRBV10-2 with TRBJ2-3; D ambiguous. The V and J ends lost 2 bases and 4 bases respectively, with 7 bases between them. In germline, CDR1 is WSHSY, CDR2 SAAADI. The CDR3 has 13 residues. CDR3 sequence (DNA): TGCGCCAGCAGTGAGGCCACCCCAGATACGCAGTATTTT. This encodes CASSEATPDTQYF.

This sequence joins TRBV9 and TRBJ2-7, with 9 bases that match TRBD2. The V gene end was trimmed by 2 bases and the J gene end by 4 bases; junction bases not matched to a gene: 7. CDR1 is SGDLS and CDR2 is YYNGEE in the germline V gene. The CDR3 covers 15 residues. CDR3 residues: CASSVGGRAGYEQYF. As DNA, the CDR3 is TGTGCCAGCAGCGTGGGCGGGAGGGCCGGGTACGAGCAGTACTTC. The full variable domain, rest sourced from reference TRBV9 and TRBJ2-7, is DSGVTQTPKHLITATGQRVTLRCSPRSGDLSVYWYQQSLDQGLQFLIQYYNGEERAKGNILERFSAQQFPDLHSELNLSSLELGDSALYFCASSVGGRAGYEQYFGPGTRLTVT.

This clonotype was detected only a few times. The chain employs TRBV14 and TRBJ2-7; 9 bases match TRBD1. Per germline, CDR1 SGHDN and CDR2 FVKESK. The CDR3 totals 15 residues. The J segment lost 5 bases and the V segment lost 1 base, leaving 6 bases of the junction unmatched. In DNA form, the CDR3 reads TGTGCCAGCAGCCAAGTCTTGGGACAGGGCGACGAGCAGTACTTC. Encoded protein: CASSQVLGQGDEQYF.